The T cell receptor (beta chain) under discussion was sequenced for a study of blood T cell repertoires in COVID-19. As for the study in general: T cells, B-cell-depleted T cells, or PBMCs provided the cDNA or gDNA that served as material.

Under the authors' procedure: Cell counts per sample came from amplifying reference gene primers. Sequenced by immunoSEQ multiplex PCR; TCRdb stores in-frame clones only, minus some. D and trimming were read from the DNA, whereas the V and J calls and clone size are those reported in that table. There are about 14,000 clones in the sample; about 86% occur only once, and roughly 51% lies in the top ten. The germline CDR1 and CDR2 sequences are ENHRY and SYGVKD. V lost 3 bases and J 1 base, leaving 13 bases between the germline ends. This CDR3 comprises 15 residues. The chain has TRBV10-3 and TRBJ2-7; possible D gene TRBD2, 6 bases. The source material was peripheral blood. This clonotype was sampled from an elderly man with acute or convalescent COVID-19. The CDR3 loop is CAISDPGTPSYEQYF. The CDR3, as DNA: TGTGCCATCAGTGACCCCGGGACTCCATCCTACGAGCAGTACTTC.